Described below is a single T cell receptor beta chain sequence and its context. Germline V gene data show CDR1 as MNHEY and CDR2 as SVGAGI. The CDR3 runs 15 residues. V was clipped by 2 bases and J by 1 base; unmatched bases: 4. Enrolled during active infection, Seattle patients were then followed longitudinally. Per the authors' pipeline: Amplification from reference gene primers served as the basis for estimated nucleated cell counts. Produced via immunoSEQ multiplex PCR; TCRdb's table is partial and in-frame only. That table furnishes V, J and clone size, whereas the DNA furnished D and trimming. The table includes 410,000 or so clones, approximately 89% detected once. This record comes from a study of blood T cell repertoires in COVID-19. Whole-study context: The origin of the acute and convalescent COVID-19 samples was the United States, Italy and Spain. T cells, B-cell-depleted T cells, or PBMCs supplied cDNA or gDNA.

The receptor was isolated from a woman in her 40s with COVID-19, enrolled during active disease. The V gene is TRBV6-5, the J gene TRBJ2-7; TRBD2 agrees at 8 bases. The sequenced sample was peripheral blood. The CDR3 loop is CASSYDGTRSYEQYF. In DNA, the CDR3 is TGTGCCAGCAGTTACGACGGGACTAGATCCTACGAGCAGTACTTC.